This T cell receptor beta chain was identified during a study of blood T cell repertoires in COVID-19. Across the study: Some COVID-19 samples were acute and others convalescent; all came from the United States, Italy and Spain.

CDR1 and CDR2 from the germline V gene are LNHDA and SQIVND (reference sequence). The CDR3 runs 20 residues. Trimming took 3 bases from V and 7 from J, leaving 31 bases between them. Sequencing was performed with immunoSEQ multiplex PCR; in TCRdb, only in-frame clones are kept and a portion is missing. The repertoire holds about 95,000 clones, with about nine tenths as singletons. The sample taken for sequencing was peripheral blood. The V and J genes are TRBV19 and TRBJ2-1, with D perhaps matching TRBD1 (6 bases). The source of this sequence is a woman between 65 and 79 years old with acute or convalescent COVID-19. As DNA, the CDR3 is TGTGCCAGTAGTATTCTCCCTCTGGGACAAATTCCTTTTGAGGGGAATGAGCAGTTCTTC. This codes for CASSILPLGQIPFEGNEQFF.